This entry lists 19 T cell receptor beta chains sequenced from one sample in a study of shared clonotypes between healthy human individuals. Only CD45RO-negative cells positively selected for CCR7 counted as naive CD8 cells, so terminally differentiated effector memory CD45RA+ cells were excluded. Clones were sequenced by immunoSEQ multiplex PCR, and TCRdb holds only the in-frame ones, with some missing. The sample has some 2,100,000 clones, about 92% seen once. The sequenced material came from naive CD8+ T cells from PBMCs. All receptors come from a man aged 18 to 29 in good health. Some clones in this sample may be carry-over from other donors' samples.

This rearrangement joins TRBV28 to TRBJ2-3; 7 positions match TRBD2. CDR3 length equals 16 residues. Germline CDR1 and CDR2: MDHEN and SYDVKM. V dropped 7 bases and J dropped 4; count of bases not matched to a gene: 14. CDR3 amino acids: CASTWGGVMGADTQYF. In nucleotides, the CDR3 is TGTGCCAGCACCTGGGGGGGAGTCATGGGAGCAGATACGCAGTATTTT.

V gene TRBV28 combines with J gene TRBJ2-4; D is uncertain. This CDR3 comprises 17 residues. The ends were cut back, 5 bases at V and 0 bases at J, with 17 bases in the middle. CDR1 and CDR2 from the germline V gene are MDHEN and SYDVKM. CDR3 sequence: CASSPNTEPLAKNIQYF. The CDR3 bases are TGTGCCAGCAGTCCAAATACAGAGCCCCTAGCCAAAAACATTCAGTACTTC.

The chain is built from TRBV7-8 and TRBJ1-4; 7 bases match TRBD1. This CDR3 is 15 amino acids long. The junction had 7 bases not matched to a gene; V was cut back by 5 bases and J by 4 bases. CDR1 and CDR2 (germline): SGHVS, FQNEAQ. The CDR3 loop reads CASSGGTVFNEKLFF. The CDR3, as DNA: TGTGCCAGCAGCGGCGGGACAGTGTTTAATGAAAAACTGTTTTTT.

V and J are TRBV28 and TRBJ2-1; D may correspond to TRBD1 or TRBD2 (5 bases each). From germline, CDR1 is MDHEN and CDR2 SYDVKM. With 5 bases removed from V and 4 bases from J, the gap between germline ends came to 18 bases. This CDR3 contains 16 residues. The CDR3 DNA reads TGTGCCAGCAGTACAGATCTTATGGGGACGTACAATGAGCAGTTCTTC. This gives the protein CASSTDLMGTYNEQFF.

The CDR3 sequence is CATSREGDSGNTIYF. CDR3 nucleotides: TGTGCCACCAGCAGAGAGGGGGACTCTGGAAACACCATATATTTT. This chain links TRBV15 with TRBJ1-3; the D gene is possibly TRBD1 (5 bases). Germline V CDR1 and CDR2: LNHNV, YYDKDF (reference sequence). The CDR3 length is 15 residues. The V and J ends lost 0 bases and 0 bases respectively, with 6 bases between them.

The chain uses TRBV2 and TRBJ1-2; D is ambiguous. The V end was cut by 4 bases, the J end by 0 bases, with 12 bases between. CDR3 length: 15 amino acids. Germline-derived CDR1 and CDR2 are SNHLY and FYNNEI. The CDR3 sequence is CASSGHLLSNYGYTF. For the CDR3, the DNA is TGTGCCAGCAGTGGACATCTCCTTTCTAACTATGGCTACACCTTC.

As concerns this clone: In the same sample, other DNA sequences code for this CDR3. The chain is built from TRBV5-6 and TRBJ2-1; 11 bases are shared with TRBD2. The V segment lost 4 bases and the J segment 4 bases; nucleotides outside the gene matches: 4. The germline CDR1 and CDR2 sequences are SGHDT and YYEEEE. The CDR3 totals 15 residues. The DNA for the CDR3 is TGTGCCAGCAGCCTAAGACTAGCGGGGTACAATGAGCAGTTCTTC. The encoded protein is CASSLRLAGYNEQFF.

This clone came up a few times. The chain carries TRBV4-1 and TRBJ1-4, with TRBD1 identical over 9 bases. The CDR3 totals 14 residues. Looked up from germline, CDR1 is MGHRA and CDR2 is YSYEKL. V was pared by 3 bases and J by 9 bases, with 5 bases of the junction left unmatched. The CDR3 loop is CASSQAGTGKKLFF. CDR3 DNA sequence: TGCGCCAGCAGCCAGGCCGGGACAGGGAAAAAACTGTTTTTT.

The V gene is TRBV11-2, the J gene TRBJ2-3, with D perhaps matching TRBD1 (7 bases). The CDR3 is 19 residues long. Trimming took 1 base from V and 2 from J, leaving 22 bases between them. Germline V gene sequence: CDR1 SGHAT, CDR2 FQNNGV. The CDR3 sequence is CASSLGGVSTGTDTDTQYF. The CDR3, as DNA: TGTGCCAGCAGCTTAGGGGGCGTCTCGACAGGGACTGACACAGATACGCAGTATTTT.

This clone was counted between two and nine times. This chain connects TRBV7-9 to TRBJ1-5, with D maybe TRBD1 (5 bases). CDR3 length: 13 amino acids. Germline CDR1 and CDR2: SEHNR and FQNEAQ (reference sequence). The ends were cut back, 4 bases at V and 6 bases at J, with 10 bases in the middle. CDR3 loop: CASSSEGTQPQHF. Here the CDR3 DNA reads TGTGCCAGCAGCTCCGAGGGGACTCAGCCCCAGCATTTT.

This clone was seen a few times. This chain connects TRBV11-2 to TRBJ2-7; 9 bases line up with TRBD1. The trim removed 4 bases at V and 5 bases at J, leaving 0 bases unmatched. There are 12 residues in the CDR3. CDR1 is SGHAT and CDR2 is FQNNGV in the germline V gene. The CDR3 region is CASSWDRDEQYF. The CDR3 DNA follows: TGTGCCAGCAGCTGGGACAGGGACGAGCAGTACTTC.

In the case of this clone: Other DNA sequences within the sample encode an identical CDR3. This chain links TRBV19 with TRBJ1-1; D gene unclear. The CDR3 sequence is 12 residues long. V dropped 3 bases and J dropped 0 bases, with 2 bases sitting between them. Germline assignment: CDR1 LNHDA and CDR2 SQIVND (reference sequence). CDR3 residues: CASSILNTEAFF. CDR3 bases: TGTGCCAGTAGTATCCTGAACACTGAAGCTTTCTTT.

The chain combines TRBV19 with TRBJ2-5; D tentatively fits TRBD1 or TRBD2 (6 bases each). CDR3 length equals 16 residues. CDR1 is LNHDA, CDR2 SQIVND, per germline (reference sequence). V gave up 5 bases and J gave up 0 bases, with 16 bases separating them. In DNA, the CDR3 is TGTGCCAGTAGTCACCGCGGAGGGGGGTACCAAGAGACCCAGTACTTC. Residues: CASSHRGGGYQETQYF. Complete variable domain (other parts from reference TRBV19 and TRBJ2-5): DGGITQSPKYLFRKEGQNVTLSCEQNLNHDAMYWYRQDPGQGLRLIYYSQIVNDFQKGDIAEGYSVSREKKESFPLTVTSAQKNPTAFYLCASSHRGGGYQETQYFGPGTRLLVL.

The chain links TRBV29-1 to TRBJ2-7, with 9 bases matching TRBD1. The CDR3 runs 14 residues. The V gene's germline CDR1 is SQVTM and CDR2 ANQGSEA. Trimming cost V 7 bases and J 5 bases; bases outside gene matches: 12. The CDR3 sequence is CSALSGTGNNEQYF. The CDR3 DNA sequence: TGCAGCGCCCTCTCCGGGACAGGGAACAACGAGCAGTACTTC.

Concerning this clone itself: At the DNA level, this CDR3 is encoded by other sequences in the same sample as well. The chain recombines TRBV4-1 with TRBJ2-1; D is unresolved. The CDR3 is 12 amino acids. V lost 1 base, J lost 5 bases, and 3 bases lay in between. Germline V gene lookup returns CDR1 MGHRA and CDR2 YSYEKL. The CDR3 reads CASSQGNNEQFF. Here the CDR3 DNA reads TGCGCCAGCAGCCAAGGAAACAATGAGCAGTTCTTC.

The CDR3 spells CASNEVGRGYGYTF. The CDR3 nucleotides are TGTGCCAGCAATGAAGTCGGCAGGGGGTATGGCTACACCTTC. This chain connects TRBV5-4 to TRBJ1-2, with 7 bases identical to TRBD1. The germline V gene encodes CDR1 SGHNT and CDR2 YYREEE (reference sequence). The trim removed 6 bases at V and 5 bases at J, leaving 10 bases unmatched. This CDR3 comprises 14 residues.

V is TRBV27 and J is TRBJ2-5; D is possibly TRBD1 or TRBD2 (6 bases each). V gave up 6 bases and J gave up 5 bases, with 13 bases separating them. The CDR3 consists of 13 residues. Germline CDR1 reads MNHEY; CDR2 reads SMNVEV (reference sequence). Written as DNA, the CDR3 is TGTGCCAGCAGCCGACAGGCGGGGGAGACCCAGTACTTC. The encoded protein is CASSRQAGETQYF.

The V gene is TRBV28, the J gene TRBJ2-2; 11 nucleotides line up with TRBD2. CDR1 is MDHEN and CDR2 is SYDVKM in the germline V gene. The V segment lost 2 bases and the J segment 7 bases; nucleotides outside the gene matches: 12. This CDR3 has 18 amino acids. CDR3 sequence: CASSLRRTGLAVDGELFF. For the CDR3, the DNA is TGTGCCAGCAGTTTAAGAAGGACGGGACTAGCGGTCGACGGGGAGCTGTTTTTT.

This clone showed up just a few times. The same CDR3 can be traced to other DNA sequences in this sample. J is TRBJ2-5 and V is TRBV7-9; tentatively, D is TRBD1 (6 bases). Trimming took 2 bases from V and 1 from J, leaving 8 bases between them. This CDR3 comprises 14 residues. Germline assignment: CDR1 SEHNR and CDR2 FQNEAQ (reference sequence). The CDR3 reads CASSLTGIQETQYF. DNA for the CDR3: TGTGCCAGCAGCTTAACAGGGATCCAAGAGACCCAGTACTTC.